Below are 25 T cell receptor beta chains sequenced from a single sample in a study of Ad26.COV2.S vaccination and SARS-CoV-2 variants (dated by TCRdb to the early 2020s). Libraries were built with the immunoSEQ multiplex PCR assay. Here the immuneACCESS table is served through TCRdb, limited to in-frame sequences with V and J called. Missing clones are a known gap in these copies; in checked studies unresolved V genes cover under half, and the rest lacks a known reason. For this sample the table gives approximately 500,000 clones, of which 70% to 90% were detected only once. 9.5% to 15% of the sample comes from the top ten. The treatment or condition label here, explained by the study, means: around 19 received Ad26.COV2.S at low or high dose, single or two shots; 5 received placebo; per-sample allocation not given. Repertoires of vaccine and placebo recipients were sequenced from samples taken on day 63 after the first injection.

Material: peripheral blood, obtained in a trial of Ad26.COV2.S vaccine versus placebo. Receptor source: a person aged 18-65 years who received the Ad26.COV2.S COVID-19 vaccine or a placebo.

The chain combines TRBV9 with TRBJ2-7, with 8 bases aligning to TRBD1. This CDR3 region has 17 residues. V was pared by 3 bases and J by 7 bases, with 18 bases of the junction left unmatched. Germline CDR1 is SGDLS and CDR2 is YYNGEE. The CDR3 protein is CASSENPLGQGLGEQYF. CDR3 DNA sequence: TGTGCCAGCAGCGAGAACCCCCTAGGACAGGGACTTGGGGAGCAGTACTTC. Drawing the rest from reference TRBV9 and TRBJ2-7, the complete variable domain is DSGVTQTPKHLITATGQRVTLRCSPRSGDLSVYWYQQSLDQGLQFLIQYYNGEERAKGNILERFSAQQFPDLHSELNLSSLELGDSALYFCASSENPLGQGLGEQYFGPGTRLTVT.

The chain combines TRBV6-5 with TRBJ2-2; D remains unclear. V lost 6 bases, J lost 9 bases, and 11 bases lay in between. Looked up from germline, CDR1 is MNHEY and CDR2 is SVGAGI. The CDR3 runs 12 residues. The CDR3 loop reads CASSSSFRELFF. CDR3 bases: TGTGCCAGCAGCTCCTCCTTTCGGGAGCTGTTTTTT.

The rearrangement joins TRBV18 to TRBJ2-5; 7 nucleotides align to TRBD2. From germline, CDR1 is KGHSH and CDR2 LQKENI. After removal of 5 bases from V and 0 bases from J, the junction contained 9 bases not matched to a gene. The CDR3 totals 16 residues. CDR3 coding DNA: TGTGCCAGCTCAAATTGGGCGGGAGTCGACCAAGAGACCCAGTACTTC. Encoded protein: CASSNWAGVDQETQYF.

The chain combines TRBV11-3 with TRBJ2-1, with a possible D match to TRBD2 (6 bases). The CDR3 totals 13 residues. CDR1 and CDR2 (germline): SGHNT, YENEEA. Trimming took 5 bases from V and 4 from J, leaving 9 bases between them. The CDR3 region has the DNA TGTGCCAGCAGCCGCCTAGCGTACAATGAGCAGTTCTTC. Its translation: CASSRLAYNEQFF.

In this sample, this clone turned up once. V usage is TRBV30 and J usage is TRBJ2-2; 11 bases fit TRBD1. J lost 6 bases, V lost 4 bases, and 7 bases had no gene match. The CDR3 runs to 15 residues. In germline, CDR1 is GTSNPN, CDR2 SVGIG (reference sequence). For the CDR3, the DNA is TGTGCCTGGACGGACAGGGGGCTTATCCCCGGGGAGCTGTTTTTT. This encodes CAWTDRGLIPGELFF.

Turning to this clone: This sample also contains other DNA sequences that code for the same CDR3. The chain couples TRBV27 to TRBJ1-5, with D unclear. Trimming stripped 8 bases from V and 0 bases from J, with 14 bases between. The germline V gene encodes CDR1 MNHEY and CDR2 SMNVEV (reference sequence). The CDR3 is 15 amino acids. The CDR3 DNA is TGTGCCAGCGGAATCCTTCCAATTAGCAATCAGCCCCAGCATTTT. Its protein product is CASGILPISNQPQHF.

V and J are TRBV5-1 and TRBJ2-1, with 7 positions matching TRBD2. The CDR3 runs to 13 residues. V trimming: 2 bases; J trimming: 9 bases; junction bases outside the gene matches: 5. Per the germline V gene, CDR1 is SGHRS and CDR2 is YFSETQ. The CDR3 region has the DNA TGCGCCAGCAGCTTTGGACGGGGGGTTGAGCAGTTCTTC. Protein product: CASSFGRGVEQFF.

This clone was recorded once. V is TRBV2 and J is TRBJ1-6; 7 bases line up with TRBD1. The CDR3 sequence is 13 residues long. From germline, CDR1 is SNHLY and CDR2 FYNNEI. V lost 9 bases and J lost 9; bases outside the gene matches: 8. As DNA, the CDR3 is TGTGCCAGTACGACAGGGATGAGTTCACCCCTCCACTTT. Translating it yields CASTTGMSSPLHF.

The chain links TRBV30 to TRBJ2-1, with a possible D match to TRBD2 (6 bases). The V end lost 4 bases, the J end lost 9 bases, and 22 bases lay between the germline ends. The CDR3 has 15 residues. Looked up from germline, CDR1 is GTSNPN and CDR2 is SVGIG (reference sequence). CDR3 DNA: TGTGCCTGGACACGGCGGGGAAGCCCGAGTGGTGAGCAGTTCTTC. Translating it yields CAWTRRGSPSGEQFF.

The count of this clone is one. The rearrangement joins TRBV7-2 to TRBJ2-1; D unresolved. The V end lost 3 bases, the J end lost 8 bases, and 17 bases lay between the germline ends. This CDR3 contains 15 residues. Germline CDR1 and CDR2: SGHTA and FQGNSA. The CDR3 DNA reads TGTGCCAGCAGCTTTCCTGGAGTTCGCGGCGATGAGCAGTTCTTC. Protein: CASSFPGVRGDEQFF.

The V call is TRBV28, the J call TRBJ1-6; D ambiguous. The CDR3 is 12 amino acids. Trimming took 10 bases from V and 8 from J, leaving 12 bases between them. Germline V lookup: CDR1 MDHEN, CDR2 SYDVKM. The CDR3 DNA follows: TGTGCCACCGGGCCCCACGATTCACCCCTCCACTTT. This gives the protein CATGPHDSPLHF. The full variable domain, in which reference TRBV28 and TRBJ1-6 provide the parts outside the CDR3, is DVKVTQSSRYLVKRTGEKVFLECVQDMDHENMFWYRQDPGLGLRLIYFSYDVKMKEKGDIPEGYSVSREKKERFSLILESASTNQTSMYLCATGPHDSPLHFGNGTRLTVT.

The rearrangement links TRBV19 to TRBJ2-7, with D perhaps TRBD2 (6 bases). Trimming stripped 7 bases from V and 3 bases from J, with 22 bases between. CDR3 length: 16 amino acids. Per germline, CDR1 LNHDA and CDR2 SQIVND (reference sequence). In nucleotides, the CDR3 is TGTGCCAGTACGGGTAGGTCCGCCCAGGGAGGCTACGAGCAGTACTTC. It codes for CASTGRSAQGGYEQYF.

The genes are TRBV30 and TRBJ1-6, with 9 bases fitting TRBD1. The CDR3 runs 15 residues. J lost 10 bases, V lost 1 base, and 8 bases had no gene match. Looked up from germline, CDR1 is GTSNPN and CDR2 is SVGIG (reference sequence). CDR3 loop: CAWSEGQGAFSPLHF. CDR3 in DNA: TGTGCCTGGAGTGAGGGACAGGGAGCCTTCTCACCCCTCCACTTT.

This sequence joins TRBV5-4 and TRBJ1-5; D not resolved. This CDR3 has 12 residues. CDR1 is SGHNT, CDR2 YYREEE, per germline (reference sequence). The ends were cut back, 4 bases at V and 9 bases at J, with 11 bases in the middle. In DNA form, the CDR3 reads TGTGCCAGCAGCATACTGGTCGGGCCCCAGCATTTT. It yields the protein CASSILVGPQHF.

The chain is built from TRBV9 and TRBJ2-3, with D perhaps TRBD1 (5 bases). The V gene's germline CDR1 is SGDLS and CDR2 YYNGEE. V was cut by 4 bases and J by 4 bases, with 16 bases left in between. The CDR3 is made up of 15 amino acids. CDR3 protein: CASSPLAGLSDTQYF. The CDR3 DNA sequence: TGTGCCAGCAGCCCCCTGGCAGGGTTATCAGATACGCAGTATTTT.

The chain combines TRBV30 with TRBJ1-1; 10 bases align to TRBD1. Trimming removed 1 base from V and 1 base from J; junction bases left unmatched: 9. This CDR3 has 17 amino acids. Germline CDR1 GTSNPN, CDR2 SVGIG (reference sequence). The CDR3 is CAWSAKTGGGGNTEAFF. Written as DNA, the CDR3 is TGTGCCTGGAGTGCCAAGACAGGGGGCGGAGGGAACACTGAAGCTTTCTTT. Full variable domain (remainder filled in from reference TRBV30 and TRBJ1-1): SQTIHQWPATLVQPVGSPLSLECTVEGTSNPNLYWYRQAAGRGLQLLFYSVGIGQISSEVPQNLSASRPQDRQFILSSKKLLLSDSGFYLCAWSAKTGGGGNTEAFFGQGTRLTVV.

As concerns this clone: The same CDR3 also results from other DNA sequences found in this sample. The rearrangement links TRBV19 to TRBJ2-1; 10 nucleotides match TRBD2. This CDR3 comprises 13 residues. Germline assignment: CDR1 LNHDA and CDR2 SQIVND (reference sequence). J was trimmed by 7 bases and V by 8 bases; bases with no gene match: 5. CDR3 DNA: TGTGCCAGTTCTCTAGCGGGGGTTAATGAGCAGTTCTTC. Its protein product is CASSLAGVNEQFF.

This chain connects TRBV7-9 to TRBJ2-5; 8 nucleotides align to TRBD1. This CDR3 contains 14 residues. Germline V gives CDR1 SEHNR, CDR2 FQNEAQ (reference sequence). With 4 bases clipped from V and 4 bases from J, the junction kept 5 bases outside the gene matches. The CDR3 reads CASSWLRGRETQYF. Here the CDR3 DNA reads TGTGCCAGCAGCTGGCTCAGGGGGCGAGAGACCCAGTACTTC.

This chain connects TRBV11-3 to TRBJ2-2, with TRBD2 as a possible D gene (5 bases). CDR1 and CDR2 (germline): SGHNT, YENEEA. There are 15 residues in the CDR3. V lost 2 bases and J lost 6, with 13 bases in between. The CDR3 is CASSLQPGSAGELFF. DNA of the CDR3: TGTGCCAGCAGCTTACAACCGGGGTCAGCCGGGGAGCTGTTTTTT.

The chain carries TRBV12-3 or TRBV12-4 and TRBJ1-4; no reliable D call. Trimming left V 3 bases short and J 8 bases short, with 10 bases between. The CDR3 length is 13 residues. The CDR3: CASSLRVREKLFF. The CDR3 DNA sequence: TGTGCCAGCAGTTTGAGAGTTCGGGAAAAACTGTTTTTT.

The CDR3 spells CATSDSGTGSYEQYF. CDR3 nucleotides: TGTGCCACCAGTGACTCTGGGACAGGGAGTTACGAGCAGTACTTC. J is TRBJ2-7 and V is TRBV24-1; 9 nucleotides line up with TRBD1. V trimming: 4 bases; J trimming: 4 bases; junction bases outside the gene matches: 7. Germline CDR1 KGHDR, CDR2 SFDVKD. This CDR3 contains 15 residues.

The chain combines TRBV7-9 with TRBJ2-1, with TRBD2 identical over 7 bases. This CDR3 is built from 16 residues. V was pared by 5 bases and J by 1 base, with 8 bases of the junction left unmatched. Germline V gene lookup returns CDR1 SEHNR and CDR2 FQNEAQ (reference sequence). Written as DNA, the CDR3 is TGTGCCAGCAGCCCCCTCGAGGGAGGGTCCTACAATGAGCAGTTCTTC. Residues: CASSPLEGGSYNEQFF.

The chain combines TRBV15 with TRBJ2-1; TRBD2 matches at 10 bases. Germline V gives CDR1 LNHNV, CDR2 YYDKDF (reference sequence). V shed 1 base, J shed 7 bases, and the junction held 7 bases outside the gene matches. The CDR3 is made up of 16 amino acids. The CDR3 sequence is CATSRVGSGRVNEQFF. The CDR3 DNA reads TGTGCCACCAGCAGAGTTGGGAGCGGGAGGGTTAATGAGCAGTTCTTC.

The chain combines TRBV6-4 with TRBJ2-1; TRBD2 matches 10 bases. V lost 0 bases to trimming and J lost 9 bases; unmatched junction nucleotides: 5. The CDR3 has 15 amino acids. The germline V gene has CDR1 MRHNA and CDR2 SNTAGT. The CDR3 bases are TGTGCCAGCAGTGACTCGCCTAGCGGGAGTACTGAGCAGTTCTTC. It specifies CASSDSPSGSTEQFF.

CDR3 DNA: TGTGCCAGCAGCGAGACAGGGGGCAGGAATACGCAGTATTTT. As protein: CASSETGGRNTQYF. The gene calls are TRBV9 and TRBJ2-3; 10 nucleotides align to TRBD1. CDR3 length: 14 amino acids. V shed 3 bases and J 7 bases; nucleotides not matched to a gene: 5. Per germline, CDR1 SGDLS and CDR2 YYNGEE.